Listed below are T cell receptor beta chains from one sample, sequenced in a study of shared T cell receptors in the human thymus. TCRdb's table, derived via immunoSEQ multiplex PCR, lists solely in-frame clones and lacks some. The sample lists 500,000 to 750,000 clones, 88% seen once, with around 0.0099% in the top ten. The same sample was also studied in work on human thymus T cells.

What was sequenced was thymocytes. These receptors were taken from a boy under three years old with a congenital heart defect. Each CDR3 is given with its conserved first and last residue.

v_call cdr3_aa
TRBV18 CASSPGRDEQYF
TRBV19 CASSHLGTDSYEQYF
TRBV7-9 CASSLAGVQDNEQFF
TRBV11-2 CASSPELLPTGSLLYGYTF
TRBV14 CASSYNLYNEQFF
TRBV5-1 CASSSNKGQDQRPTDTQYF
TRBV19 CASSIGSEGNTIYF
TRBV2 CASRLFYEQYF
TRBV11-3 CASSRRDRGSNYGYTF
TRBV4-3 CASARDRGYEQYF
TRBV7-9 CASSLGDREETQYF
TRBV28 CASSLCTALTGGDYGYTF
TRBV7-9 CASSSTSGSYEQYF